The 23 T cell receptor beta chains reported below all come from one sample, sequenced in a study of T cell clonality in common variable immunodeficiency. Study findings and constraints: Common variable immunodeficiency TCR beta sequences reportedly had fewer deletions and N-nucleotide insertions.

These receptors are not linked to any known antigen. Using immunoSEQ multiplex PCR, the repertoire was profiled, and TCRdb retains in-frame clones only, with some absent. The sample includes more than 20,000 clones, none of them occurring once. Sequencing was carried out using peripheral blood mononuclear cells. All receptors derive from a human donor with common variable immunodeficiency.

At least ten counts were recorded for this clone. Sequencing ends 3 residues short of the CDR3 end; the germline J gene provides the rest. V usage is TRBV10-1 and J usage is TRBJ2-3; a possible D gene is TRBD1 (6 bases). Between the trimmed V and J ends, which lost 3 bases and 6 bases, there was a span of 7 bases. Germline V CDR1 and CDR2: WNHNN, SYGVQD (reference sequence). The CDR3 extends over 12 amino acids. The CDR3 bases that were read are TGCGCCAGCAGTGAACAGGGTGATACG. Translated: CASSEQGDT. The full-length CDR3 reads as CASSEQGDTQYF.

This clone was observed many times. CDR3 DNA (partial): TGCGCCAGCAGCTTGGTCCTCCAAGAGACC. Translating it yields CASSLVLQET. From start to end, the CDR3 is CASSLVLQETQYF. V gene TRBV5-1 combines with J gene TRBJ2-5; no reliable D call. The read is 3 residues too short to cover the CDR3 end, so that end is filled in from the germline J gene. Trimming stripped 0 bases from V and 1 base from J, with 4 bases between. Per the germline V gene, CDR1 is SGHRS and CDR2 is YFSETQ. This CDR3 region has 13 residues. The variable domain in full, completed from reference TRBV5-1 and TRBJ2-5, reads KAGVTQTPRYLIKTRGQQVTLSCSPISGHRSVSWYQQTPGQGLQFLFEYFSETQRNKGNFPGRFSGRQFSNSRSEMNVSTLELGDSALYLCASSLVLQETQYFGPGTRLLVL.

This clone was counted many times. The read terminates 3 residues ahead of where the CDR3 ends, so the germline J gene completes it. The genes are TRBV18 and TRBJ2-5, with 9 bases identical to TRBD1. Losses at the gene ends were 4 bases for V and 1 base for J; bases not matched to a gene: 4. There are 15 residues in the CDR3. Looked up from germline, CDR1 is KGHSH and CDR2 is LQKENI. The covered CDR3 bases are TGTGCCAGCTCACAGGTGACAGGGGGCCAAGAGACC. Translating gives CASSQVTGGQET. The full CDR3 protein reads CASSQVTGGQETQYF.

This clone was seen repeatedly, ten times or more. The read falls 3 residues short of the CDR3 end, and the missing part is taken from the germline J gene. This chain joins TRBV20-1 and TRBJ1-1; D is undetermined. CDR3 length: 13 amino acids. Trimming took 1 base from V and 1 from J, leaving 7 bases between them. From germline, CDR1 is DFQATT and CDR2 SNEGSKA (reference sequence). Partial CDR3 DNA: TGCAGTGCTAGAGGGCCTTCGAACACTGAA. Translation: CSARGPSNTE. The CDR3 as a whole reads CSARGPSNTEAFF.

By proportion, this clone is medium-sized. The sequence runs out 3 residues before the end of the CDR3; the remainder is reconstructed from the germline J gene. This chain uses TRBV30 with TRBJ2-5, with D unresolved. This CDR3 has 11 amino acids. Deletions cut 6 bases from V and 4 bases from J, with 9 bases between. Germline-derived CDR1 and CDR2 are GTSNPN and SVGIG (reference sequence). Partial CDR3 DNA: TGTGCCTGCCTTTCCCGAGAGACC. Its translation is CACLSRET. The CDR3, in full, reads CACLSRETQYF.

This clone was seen repeatedly, ten times or more. With the read ending 3 residues before the CDR3 end, the germline J gene is used to fill in that end. This chain connects TRBV6-2 or TRBV6-3 to TRBJ1-4, with 9 bases matching TRBD1. Germline V gene lookup returns CDR1 MNHEY and CDR2 SVGEGT. This CDR3 contains 15 residues. Trimming removed 6 bases from V and 8 bases from J; junction bases left unmatched: 10. The CDR3 bases that were read are TGTGCCAGCAGAACAATGGGACAGGGAGACGAAAAA. Translating gives CASRTMGQGDEK. In full, the CDR3 is CASRTMGQGDEKLFF.

This clone was seen more than once but under ten times. The read gets to within 3 residues of the CDR3 end, and the germline J gene fills in the rest. This chain joins TRBV7-8 and TRBJ2-2; TRBD1 matches at 7 bases. The germline V gene has CDR1 SGHVS and CDR2 FQNEAQ. The CDR3 covers 15 residues. After removal of 0 bases from V and 3 bases from J, the junction contained 1 base not matched to a gene. CDR3 DNA (partial): TGTGCCAGCAGCTTAGCCAGGGGGTACACCGGGGAG. Translating gives CASSLARGYTGE. The full CDR3 sequence reads CASSLARGYTGELFF.

Worth noting for this clone: The CDR3 end falls 3 residues outside the read, so it is completed with the germline J gene. This sequence joins TRBV2 and TRBJ1-2, with a weak D call TRBD1 (5 bases). CDR1 and CDR2 from the germline V gene are SNHLY and FYNNEI. The CDR3 has 11 amino acids. The sequenced CDR3 bases are TGTGCCAGCAGCCAGGGCCTAGGC. This gives the protein CASSQGLG. The CDR3 as a whole reads CASSQGLGYTF.

Many counts were recorded for this clone. The read finishes 3 residues shy of the CDR3 end, and the germline J gene is used to complete it. The chain carries TRBV20-1 and TRBJ2-7; the D gene is possibly TRBD1 (5 bases). Germline-derived CDR1 and CDR2 are DFQATT and SNEGSKA (reference sequence). Trimming removed 2 bases from V and 4 bases from J, with 15 bases in between. The CDR3 covers 14 residues. The sequenced CDR3 bases are TGCAGTGCTAGAAGTCCCGGACAAAAATACGAG. Translation gives CSARSPGQKYE. The whole CDR3 protein reads CSARSPGQKYEQYF.

In this sample, this clone turned up many times. The read gets to within 3 residues of the CDR3 end, and the germline J gene fills in the rest. The genes are TRBV5-1 and TRBJ2-7; the D is unclear. Germline V gene sequence: CDR1 SGHRS, CDR2 YFSETQ. V lost 1 base and J lost 2, with 4 bases in between. This CDR3 has 12 residues. This chain's CDR3 is CASSLPAYEQYF. The covered CDR3 bases are TGCGCCAGCAGCTTGCCGGCCTACGAG.

This clone qualifies as medium-sized. The read ends 3 residues early relative to the CDR3; the germline J gene fills the gap. The chain recombines TRBV7-8 with TRBJ2-1; 8 nucleotides agree with TRBD1. The V segment lost 5 bases and the J segment 9 bases; nucleotides outside the gene matches: 15. The CDR3 consists of 16 residues. Germline CDR1 and CDR2: SGHVS and FQNEAQ. Incomplete CDR3 DNA: TGTGCCAGCAGCCCACGTTGGACAGGGCCGATCGGTGAG. Amino acid sequence: CASSPRWTGPIGE. The entire CDR3 protein is CASSPRWTGPIGEQFF.

This clone came up many times. From the germline J gene comes the end of the CDR3, since the read stops 3 residues before it. The J gene is TRBJ2-5, the V gene TRBV2, with no clear D. The V and J ends lost 4 bases and 1 base respectively, with 7 bases between them. This CDR3 has 13 residues. Germline-derived CDR1 and CDR2 are SNHLY and FYNNEI. The CDR3 bases that were read are TGTGCCAGCAGTGTTAACTCCCAAGAGACC. This sequence encodes CASSVNSQET. The full CDR3 is CASSVNSQETQYF.

This clone was counted many times. The read halts 3 residues ahead of the CDR3 end, with the missing end drawn from the germline J gene. The chain couples TRBV19 to TRBJ2-1; 7 bases agree with TRBD2. Per the germline V gene, CDR1 is LNHDA and CDR2 is SQIVND (reference sequence). This CDR3 region has 15 residues. The V segment lost 0 bases and the J segment 6 bases; nucleotides outside the gene matches: 5. Incomplete CDR3 DNA: TGTGCCAGTAGTATAGATGGCGGGGGAAGCAATGAG. Amino acids: CASSIDGGGSNE. The whole CDR3 region reads CASSIDGGGSNEQFF.

This clone was counted many times. The observed sequence ends 3 residues before the CDR3 terminus, with the missing tail filled in from the germline J gene. The rearrangement joins TRBV19 to TRBJ2-3; D possibly corresponds to TRBD1 (6 bases). Germline V gene data show CDR1 as LNHDA and CDR2 as SQIVND (reference sequence). Between the trimmed V and J ends, which lost 5 bases and 5 bases, there was a span of 11 bases. The CDR3 has 13 amino acids. CDR3 in amino acids: CASSSTGRDTQYF. The part of the CDR3 DNA that was read is TGTGCCAGTAGTTCAACAGGGAGAGATACG.

This clone was detected many times. One junction end disagrees with the germline gene, perhaps due to a read error. The CDR3 is cut off 3 residues early in the read; its end comes from the germline J gene. This sequence joins TRBV4-2 and TRBJ2-1; TRBD2 matches 9 bases. CDR1 is LGHNA, CDR2 YNFKEQ, per germline. The CDR3 spans 15 residues. The CDR3 spells CASSQAQGLAFEQFF. The CDR3 bases that were read are TGCGCCAGCAGCCAAGCGCAGGGACTAGCATTTGAG.

Worth noting for this clone: The read ends 3 residues before the CDR3 terminus; that terminus is restored from the germline J gene. This same CDR3 is encoded by further DNA sequences in the sample. The chain has TRBV30 and TRBJ1-1, with TRBD1 matching over 12 bases. The V segment lost 4 bases and the J segment 0 bases; nucleotides outside the gene matches: 12. The germline V gene encodes CDR1 GTSNPN and CDR2 SVGIG (reference sequence). The CDR3 has 18 residues. The CDR3 DNA, read in part, is TGTGCCTGGACCCTCATCCGGGACAGGGGGCCTTTGAACACTGAA. Residues: CAWTLIRDRGPLNTE. The CDR3 in full is CAWTLIRDRGPLNTEAFF.

This clone has at least ten counts. The missing CDR3 end, 3 residues past where the read stops, is filled in from the germline J gene. The J gene is TRBJ2-3, the V gene TRBV5-4, with D unresolved. This CDR3 comprises 12 residues. CDR1 is SGHNT, CDR2 YYREEE, per germline (reference sequence). Trimming took 3 bases from V and 5 from J, leaving 7 bases between them. CDR3 protein: CASSSKLDTQYF. The sequenced CDR3 bases are TGTGCCAGCAGCTCGAAGCTAGATACG.

The table lists this clone with many counts. Read data end 3 residues before the CDR3 end; the end is taken from the germline J gene. This chain links TRBV6-2 or TRBV6-3 with TRBJ1-5; D is unresolved. CDR1 MNHEY and CDR2 SVGEGT come from the germline V gene. The CDR3 runs to 17 residues. V gave up 1 base and J gave up 0 bases, with 13 bases separating them. CDR3 protein: CASSYYGARYSNQPQHF. CDR3 DNA (partial): TGTGCCAGCAGTTACTATGGAGCCAGGTATAGCAATCAGCCC.

This clone was recorded many times. With the read ending 3 residues before the CDR3 end, the germline J gene is used to fill in that end. The chain uses TRBV19 and TRBJ2-3; D is possibly TRBD1 (8 bases). Germline V gene lookup returns CDR1 LNHDA and CDR2 SQIVND (reference sequence). The CDR3 totals 15 residues. V lost 4 bases, J lost 4 bases, and 15 bases lay in between. CDR3 bases read: TGTGCCAGTAGTAGAAGACAGGGGAGGGCAGATACG. This translates into CASSRRQGRADT. The complete CDR3 sequence is CASSRRQGRADTQYF.

Ten or more counts support this clone. Read coverage stops 3 residues before the CDR3 terminus; the germline J gene supplies the remainder. The V gene is TRBV7-8, the J gene TRBJ2-1; 8 bases match TRBD2. Germline V gene lookup returns CDR1 SGHVS and CDR2 FQNEAQ. The CDR3 is 15 amino acids. With V trimmed by 5 bases and J by 3 bases, 6 bases remained unmatched. CDR3 loop: CASSPRRGVYNEQFF. Partial CDR3 DNA: TGTGCCAGCAGCCCCCGGCGGGGGGTCTACAATGAG.

The table lists this clone with many counts. From the germline J gene comes the end of the CDR3, since the read stops 3 residues before it. This chain uses TRBV30 with TRBJ2-7; 7 bases are a match to TRBD2. The CDR3 is 14 amino acids. Looked up from germline, CDR1 is GTSNPN and CDR2 is SVGIG (reference sequence). Unmatched junction bases numbered 8, after V lost 0 bases and J lost 6 bases. Partial CDR3 DNA: TGTGCCTGGAGTGTCCCCGGGACTACGGGCGAG. It encodes CAWSVPGTTGE. The full CDR3 protein is CAWSVPGTTGEQYF.

This clone has a count of ten or more. Read sequence stops 3 residues before the CDR3 end, and the germline J gene provides the missing end. V and J are TRBV23-1 and TRBJ1-5; D is uncertain. TRBV23-1 qualifies as an ORF whose function is uncertain. V gave up 4 bases and J gave up 7 bases, with 5 bases separating them. This CDR3 spans 11 amino acids. The CDR3 reads CASSRAQPQHF. The DNA read from the CDR3 is TGCGCCAGCAGTCGGGCGCAGCCC.

This clone was observed many times. Read coverage stops 3 residues before the CDR3 terminus; the germline J gene supplies the remainder. This rearrangement joins TRBV2 to TRBJ2-7, with D possibly matching TRBD2 (6 bases). The length of the CDR3 is 13 residues. Trimming pared 6 bases from V and 6 bases from J, leaving 15 bases between. The germline V gene has CDR1 SNHLY and CDR2 FYNNEI. CDR3 DNA (partial): TGTGCCAGCAGGGGCTGGGGGGAGCGCGAG. This gives the protein CASRGWGERE. The complete CDR3 protein is CASRGWGEREQYF. The full variable domain, rest sourced from reference TRBV2 and TRBJ2-7, is EPEVTQTPSHQVTQMGQEVILRCVPISNHLYFYWYRQILGQKVEFLVSFYNNEISEKSEIFDDQFSVERPDGSNFTLKIRSTKLEDSAMYFCASRGWGEREQYFGPGTRLTVT.